Shown below are 24 T cell receptor beta chains from a single sample sequenced in a study of shared clonotypes between healthy human individuals. The data were produced by immunoSEQ multiplex PCR, yet TCRdb's version contains in-frame clones alone and is incomplete. The data show fewer than 3 million clones, around 93% seen once. Sequenced sample: naive CD4+ T cells from PBMCs. Subset indicated: CD45RA+ positively selected. These receptors all come from a man aged 18 to 35 in good health. Some clones in this sample may be carry-over from other donors' samples.

This chain uses TRBV19 with TRBJ2-3; 9 nucleotides match TRBD2. The junction had 10 bases not matched to a gene; V was cut back by 8 bases and J by 4 bases. Germline V gene lookup returns CDR1 LNHDA and CDR2 SQIVND (reference sequence). The CDR3 has 15 residues. The CDR3 bases are TGTGCCAGTGGGAGCCTAGCGGGAAGCGCAGATACGCAGTATTTT. Translating gives CASGSLAGSADTQYF. Full variable domain (rest looked up from reference TRBV19 and TRBJ2-3): DGGITQSPKYLFRKEGQNVTLSCEQNLNHDAMYWYRQDPGQGLRLIYYSQIVNDFQKGDIAEGYSVSREKKESFPLTVTSAQKNPTAFYLCASGSLAGSADTQYFGPGTRLTVL.

This clone was detected a few times. Other DNA sequences in this specimen translate into the identical CDR3. This chain links TRBV7-3 with TRBJ1-1; D is unclear. The germline V and J ends were trimmed by 2 bases and 2 bases, with 6 bases remaining between them. From germline, CDR1 is SGHTA and CDR2 FQGTGA. The CDR3 totals 13 residues. CDR3 DNA sequence: TGTGCCAGCAGCTTATTGACCAACACTGAAGCTTTCTTT. As protein: CASSLLTNTEAFF.

This clone was recorded once. The V call is TRBV6-6, the J call TRBJ1-1; a possible D gene is TRBD1 (6 bases). This CDR3 is built from 13 residues. The germline V and J ends were trimmed by 0 bases and 9 bases, with 11 bases remaining between them. CDR1 is MNHNY, CDR2 SVGAGI, per germline (reference sequence). CDR3 region: CASSYSQGSQAFF. The CDR3 DNA follows: TGTGCCAGCAGTTACTCACAGGGTTCCCAAGCTTTCTTT.

The V call is TRBV28, the J call TRBJ2-3; TRBD1 matches 8 bases. This CDR3 region has 16 residues. Germline assignment: CDR1 MDHEN and CDR2 SYDVKM. Germline trimming cut 4 bases from V and 1 base from J; bases unmatched to any gene: 7. This CDR3 reads CASSSLPGQGTDTQYF. DNA for the CDR3: TGTGCCAGCAGTTCACTACCGGGACAGGGCACAGATACGCAGTATTTT.

The J gene is TRBJ1-2, the V gene TRBV30; tentative D call: TRBD1 (5 bases). V lost 5 bases and J lost 4, with 14 bases in between. The length of the CDR3 is 13 residues. CDR1 and CDR2 from the germline V gene are GTSNPN and SVGIG (reference sequence). CDR3 in DNA: TGTGCCTGGGGGGCCAAGAAGGGCTATGGCTACACCTTC. As protein: CAWGAKKGYGYTF.

V and J are TRBV28 and TRBJ2-7; 9 bases align to TRBD1. The J segment lost 8 bases and the V segment lost 6 bases, leaving 11 bases of the junction unmatched. Germline V lookup: CDR1 MDHEN, CDR2 SYDVKM. The CDR3 spans 14 residues. The CDR3 protein is CASSRRQGGAKQYF. CDR3 in DNA: TGTGCCAGCAGCAGAAGACAGGGGGGGGCAAAGCAGTACTTC.

The rearrangement joins TRBV7-9 to TRBJ1-2; a possible D gene is TRBD1 (5 bases). The CDR3 is 11 residues long. Germline V gene data show CDR1 as SEHNR and CDR2 as FQNEAQ (reference sequence). Trimming left V 5 bases short and J 13 bases short, with 14 bases between. In DNA, the CDR3 is TGTGCCAGCAGCCCCGGGACGGCATGCACCTTC. Its translation: CASSPGTACTF. The full variable domain, its missing parts supplied by reference TRBV7-9 and TRBJ1-2, is DTGVSQNPRHKITKRGQNVTFRCDPISEHNRLYWYRQTLGQGPEFLTYFQNEAQLEKSRLLSDRFSAERPKGSFSTLEIQRTEQGDSAMYLCASSPGTACTFGSGTRLTVV.

V gene TRBV6-1 combines with J gene TRBJ2-3; the D gene is possibly TRBD2 (6 bases). V lost 8 bases, J lost 6 bases, and 18 bases lay in between. The CDR3 totals 14 residues. Germline-derived CDR1 and CDR2 are MNHNS and SASEGT. In DNA form, the CDR3 reads TGTGCCAGCGGCATCTTCGGTGCGGGGGATACGCAGTATTTT. Residues: CASGIFGAGDTQYF.

CDR3 protein: CASPPRSGRGVDEQFF. CDR3 nucleotide sequence: TGTGCCAGCCCCCCCAGGAGCGGGAGAGGTGTCGATGAGCAGTTCTTC. The rearrangement links TRBV28 to TRBJ2-1; 8 bases align to TRBD2. Germline CDR1 is MDHEN and CDR2 is SYDVKM. The V segment lost 8 bases and the J segment 8 bases; nucleotides outside the gene matches: 17. The CDR3 has 16 amino acids. Full variable domain (missing parts from reference TRBV28 and TRBJ2-1): DVKVTQSSRYLVKRTGEKVFLECVQDMDHENMFWYRQDPGLGLRLIYFSYDVKMKEKGDIPEGYSVSREKKERFSLILESASTNQTSMYLCASPPRSGRGVDEQFFGPGTRLTVL.

V is TRBV28 and J is TRBJ2-2; perhaps TRBD2 as D (6 bases). Germline CDR1 and CDR2: MDHEN and SYDVKM. The ends were cut back, 7 bases at V and 4 bases at J, with 19 bases in the middle. This CDR3 is built from 16 residues. The CDR3 loop reads CASKIRGTGVTGELFF. The CDR3 region has the DNA TGTGCCAGCAAAATTCGGGGTACGGGGGTCACCGGGGAGCTGTTTTTT.

The rearrangement joins TRBV27 to TRBJ2-1; no reliable D call. The V end was cut by 8 bases, the J end by 7 bases, with 18 bases between. The CDR3 consists of 14 residues. Germline CDR1 is MNHEY and CDR2 is SMNVEV (reference sequence). CDR3 amino acids: CASGVLGVPNEQFF. The CDR3 bases are TGTGCCAGCGGTGTTCTGGGTGTCCCTAATGAGCAGTTCTTC.

The V gene is TRBV6-1, the J gene TRBJ2-3, with no clear D. There are 15 residues in the CDR3. CDR1 and CDR2 from the germline V gene are MNHNS and SASEGT. V lost 7 bases, J lost 6 bases, and 20 bases lay in between. The CDR3 region is CASIVFNSGRDTQYF. The CDR3 nucleotides read TGTGCCAGCATCGTTTTTAATTCTGGACGGGATACGCAGTATTTT.

In this sample, this clone turned up once. This chain uses TRBV19 with TRBJ2-5; no reliable D call. V lost 3 bases, J lost 1 base, and 15 bases lay in between. CDR3 size: 16 residues. Germline V gives CDR1 LNHDA, CDR2 SQIVND (reference sequence). The CDR3 reads CASSMMKSKPQETQYF. The DNA of the CDR3 is TGTGCCAGTAGTATGATGAAGAGTAAACCCCAAGAGACCCAGTACTTC. Drawing the rest from reference TRBV19 and TRBJ2-5, the complete variable domain is DGGITQSPKYLFRKEGQNVTLSCEQNLNHDAMYWYRQDPGQGLRLIYYSQIVNDFQKGDIAEGYSVSREKKESFPLTVTSAQKNPTAFYLCASSMMKSKPQETQYFGPGTRLLVL.

This chain joins TRBV4-1 and TRBJ1-5, with D hard to call. Germline V gene lookup returns CDR1 MGHRA and CDR2 YSYEKL. This CDR3 comprises 16 residues. The V gene lost 0 bases and the J gene lost 2 bases, with 11 bases spanning the gap. The CDR3 nucleotides read TGCGCCAGCAGCCAAGAGGGCGGGCTCGGCAATCAGCCCCAGCATTTT. Translated: CASSQEGGLGNQPQHF.

The chain links TRBV28 to TRBJ1-2; D might be TRBD1 (6 bases). The CDR3 sequence is 16 residues long. From germline, CDR1 is MDHEN and CDR2 SYDVKM. V was cut by 6 bases and J by 1 base, with 18 bases left in between. The CDR3 here is CASRSRGLRLNYGYTF. The CDR3, as DNA: TGTGCCAGCAGAAGTAGGGGGTTGAGACTTAACTATGGCTACACCTTC.

CDR3 residues: CASSRSGAGEQYF. The CDR3 DNA sequence: TGTGCCAGCAGCCGTAGCGGGGCGGGAGAGCAGTACTTC. This rearrangement joins TRBV5-4 to TRBJ2-7; TRBD2 agrees at 8 bases. The CDR3 runs 13 residues. Per germline, CDR1 SGHNT and CDR2 YYREEE (reference sequence). Germline trimming cut 4 bases from V and 7 bases from J; bases unmatched to any gene: 7.

This chain uses TRBV6-1 with TRBJ2-5, with 11 nucleotides matching TRBD1. The CDR3 contains 14 residues. CDR1 MNHNS and CDR2 SASEGT come from the germline V gene. Trimming removed 6 bases from V and 2 bases from J; junction bases left unmatched: 2. Here the CDR3 reads CASRWDRGQETQYF. CDR3 DNA sequence: TGTGCCAGCAGGTGGGACAGGGGGCAAGAGACCCAGTACTTC.

This chain uses TRBV28 with TRBJ2-7, with 8 bases that match TRBD1. The germline CDR1 and CDR2 sequences are MDHEN and SYDVKM. CDR3 size: 14 residues. Trimming removed 2 bases from V and 5 bases from J; junction bases left unmatched: 5. The CDR3 DNA follows: TGTGCCAGCAGTTTACGTGTCAGGGGGCACGAGCAGTACTTC. As protein: CASSLRVRGHEQYF. The entire variable domain, with the rest obtained from reference TRBV28 and TRBJ2-7, is as follows: DVKVTQSSRYLVKRTGEKVFLECVQDMDHENMFWYRQDPGLGLRLIYFSYDVKMKEKGDIPEGYSVSREKKERFSLILESASTNQTSMYLCASSLRVRGHEQYFGPGTRLTVT.

The chain combines TRBV6-1 with TRBJ1-2; the D is unclear. CDR3 length: 13 residues. Trimming took 3 bases from V and 4 from J, leaving 9 bases between them. Germline CDR1 reads MNHNS; CDR2 reads SASEGT. CDR3 nucleotide sequence: TGTGCCAGCAGTGAGTCGGGCGGCTATGGCTACACCTTC. The encoded protein is CASSESGGYGYTF.

The chain links TRBV28 to TRBJ2-3; the match to TRBD1 covers 7 bases. Germline CDR1 MDHEN, CDR2 SYDVKM. V lost 10 bases, J lost 6 bases, and 19 bases stayed unmatched. The CDR3 runs to 16 residues. The CDR3 is CATPGGIGDTRDTQYF. CDR3 DNA sequence: TGTGCCACCCCAGGGGGAATAGGTGACACACGGGATACGCAGTATTTT.

This chain joins TRBV2 and TRBJ2-4; 16 positions match TRBD2. Per germline, CDR1 SNHLY and CDR2 FYNNEI. The V segment lost 4 bases and the J segment 7 bases; nucleotides outside the gene matches: 7. The CDR3 is 17 residues long. DNA for the CDR3: TGTGCCAGCAGTGGAGCCGGGACTAGCGGGAGGGTTAACATTCAGTACTTC. Translated: CASSGAGTSGRVNIQYF.

CDR3 region: CASSLFRGPGNQPQHF. The CDR3 DNA sequence: TGTGCCAGCAGCTTGTTCAGGGGGCCAGGGAATCAGCCCCAGCATTTT. The chain is built from TRBV5-6 and TRBJ1-5, with TRBD1 matching over 8 bases. CDR1 and CDR2 (germline): SGHDT, YYEEEE. With V trimmed by 1 base and J by 4 bases, 7 bases remained unmatched. The CDR3 loop spans 16 amino acids.

This sequence joins TRBV5-1 and TRBJ2-2; D unresolved. CDR1 is SGHRS and CDR2 is YFSETQ in the germline V gene. The CDR3 extends over 15 amino acids. V was clipped by 0 bases and J by 3 bases, with 9 bases between them. The CDR3 DNA sequence: TGCGCCAGCAGCTTGGATTCCGCGCACACCGGGGAGCTGTTTTTT. Its translation is CASSLDSAHTGELFF.

The rearrangement joins TRBV28 to TRBJ1-1, with D maybe TRBD1 (5 bases). This CDR3 is built from 13 residues. Trimming removed 9 bases at V and 4 bases at J, with 15 bases between. The germline V gene encodes CDR1 MDHEN and CDR2 SYDVKM. CDR3: CASQSGRVTEAFF. CDR3 bases: TGTGCCAGTCAGTCAGGGAGGGTCACTGAAGCTTTCTTT.